This is a list of T cell receptor beta chains from one sample in a study of PD-1 blockade in classical Hodgkin lymphoma. The protocol was immunoSEQ multiplex PCR, while the TCRdb copy is restricted to in-frame clones and leaves out a portion. The data show almost 95,000 clones, with 83% seen just once and over 15% held by the top ten. Sequenced here: peripheral blood mononuclear cells (PBMCs), sampled before the fourth cycle of nivolumab. These receptors came from a human donor with classical Hodgkin lymphoma. CDR3s leave out the opening cysteine and the closing phenylalanine or tryptophan. Clone size is stated in some rows and not others, as once, few, many or a class when expanded.

>TRBV7-9|13|TRBJ1-2|NA
ASSGAGKKNYGYT
>TRBV19|13|TRBJ2-2|NA
ASRLGTINTGELF
>TRBV7-2|14|TRBJ1-1|NA
ASSSRDLGKNTEAF
>TRBV18|12|TRBJ1-1|NA
ASSPDLYGAEAF
>TRBV5-1|12|TRBJ1-1|NA
ASSLSSANTEAF
>TRBV7-2|11|TRBJ1-3|NA
ASSRTGLNTIY
>TRBV11-2|16|TRBJ2-1|once
ASSLDRGSGIGYNEQF
>TRBV13|14|TRBJ2-7|NA
ASSSGLAIRPYEQY
>TRBV5-5|10|TRBJ2-1|NA
ASSRLGYEQF
>TRBV7-6|13|TRBJ2-5|few
ASSLALSVQETQY
>TRBV7-2|13|TRBJ2-7|once
ASSLFVGGTYEQY
>TRBV9|13|TRBJ2-7|NA
ASSVGGGNSYEQY
>TRBV5-5|13|TRBJ2-7|NA
ASSHDRGSSYEQY
>TRBV2|10|TRBJ1-2|few
ASSRDGHGYT
>TRBV5-1|13|TRBJ2-1|NA
ASSLVSGEYNEQF
>TRBV5-4|14|TRBJ1-1|NA
ASSPEGVRGNTEAF
>TRBV30|10|TRBJ2-3|NA
AWSPTTDTQY
>TRBV19|13|TRBJ2-1|NA
ASRRRTGGEGEQF
>TRBV6-5|13|TRBJ1-6|NA
ASSQGGTSNSPLH
>TRBV10-2|13|TRBJ2-7|NA
ASSDWRAAANEQY
>TRBV7-8|14|TRBJ1-4|NA
ASSRDEGQPNEKLF
>TRBV5-1|13|TRBJ2-5|NA
ASSFTGTIQETQY
>TRBV14|14|TRBJ1-4|NA
ASSQNGRQPNEKLF
>TRBV9|12|TRBJ2-1|NA
ASRRDSRYNEQF
>TRBV27|11|TRBJ1-1|NA
ASSITGTTEAF
>TRBV9|14|TRBJ2-3|NA
ASSVEVGTSTDTQY
>TRBV7-9|12|TRBJ2-7|NA
ASSPLGETYEQY
>TRBV28|11|TRBJ1-5|NA
ASTPDGVQPQH
>TRBV5-4|13|TRBJ1-1|few
ASSLRGGKDTEAF
>TRBV5-4|9|TRBJ2-3|NA
ASSLADTQY
>TRBV7-2|13|TRBJ2-3|NA
ASSRRAYDTDTQY
>TRBV6-1|19|TRBJ2-6|NA
ASSEVGRGLTPLSGANVLT
>TRBV7-9|15|TRBJ1-2|once
ASSLDGPGETEYGYT
>TRBV13|14|TRBJ1-4|NA
ASSPEPGRQNEKLF
>TRBV7-8|15|TRBJ1-3|once
ASSLSPRGNSGNTIY
>TRBV30|12|TRBJ1-5|NA
AWSELQGNQPQH
>TRBV6-1|13|TRBJ1-1|once
ASSEFVGEGTEAF
>TRBV11-1|13|TRBJ2-3|once
ASSLGGARVGTQY
>TRBV5-8|8|TRBJ2-3|NA
ASSLGSQR
>TRBV2|12|TRBJ2-2|NA
ASSDSGTTGELF